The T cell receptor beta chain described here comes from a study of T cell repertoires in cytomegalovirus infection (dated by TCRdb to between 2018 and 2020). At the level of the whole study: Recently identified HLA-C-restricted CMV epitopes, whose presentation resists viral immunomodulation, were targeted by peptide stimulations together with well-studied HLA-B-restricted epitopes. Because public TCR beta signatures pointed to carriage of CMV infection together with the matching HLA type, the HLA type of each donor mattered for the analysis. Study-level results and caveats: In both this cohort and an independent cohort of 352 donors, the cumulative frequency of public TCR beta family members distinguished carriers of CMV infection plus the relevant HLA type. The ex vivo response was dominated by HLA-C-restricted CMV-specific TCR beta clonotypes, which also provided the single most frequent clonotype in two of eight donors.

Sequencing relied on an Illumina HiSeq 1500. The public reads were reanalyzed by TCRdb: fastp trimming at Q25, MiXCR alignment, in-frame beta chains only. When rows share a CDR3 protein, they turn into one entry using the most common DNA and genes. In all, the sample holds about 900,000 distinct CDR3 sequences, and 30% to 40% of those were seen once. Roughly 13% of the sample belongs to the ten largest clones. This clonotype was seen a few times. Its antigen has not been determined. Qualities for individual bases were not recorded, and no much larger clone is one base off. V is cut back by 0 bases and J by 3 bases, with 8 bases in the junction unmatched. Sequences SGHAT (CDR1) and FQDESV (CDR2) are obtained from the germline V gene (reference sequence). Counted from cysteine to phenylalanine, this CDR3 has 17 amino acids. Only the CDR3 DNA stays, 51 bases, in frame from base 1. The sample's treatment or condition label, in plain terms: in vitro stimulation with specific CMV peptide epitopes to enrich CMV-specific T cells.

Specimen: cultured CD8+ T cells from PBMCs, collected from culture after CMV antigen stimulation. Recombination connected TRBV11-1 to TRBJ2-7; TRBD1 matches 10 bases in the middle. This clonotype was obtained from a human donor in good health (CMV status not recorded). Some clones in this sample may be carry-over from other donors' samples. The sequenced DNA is TGTGCCAGCAGCTTAGCGTCGGGGACAGGGGCTTTCTACGAGCAGTACTTC. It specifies CASSLASGTGAFYEQYF.